This TCR beta chain was sequenced in a study of neoadjuvant nivolumab and ipilimumab in lung cancer. Looking at the study overall: The combination arm added day-1 ipilimumab 1 mg/kg to nivolumab 3 mg/kg on days 1, 15, 29. General study points: Resected-tumor TCR richness correlated positively with pretherapy blood richness. Only a small number of samples underwent TCR sequencing. From pretherapy to surgery, tumor richness and clonality rose with dual therapy.

Germline V CDR1 and CDR2: SGDLS, YYNGEE. This CDR3 spans 16 amino acids. Trimming cost V 0 bases and J 5 bases, with 14 bases left between them. Sequencing used immunoSEQ multiplex PCR; TCRdb keeps in-frame clones, though not all of them. This table has fewer than 40,000 clones, 90% appearing once. The sample holds one count of this clone. The target antigen is unknown. The chain links TRBV9 to TRBJ1-4, with D unresolved. The sequence derives from an adult with non-small cell lung cancer. The starting material was peripheral blood, obtained after neoadjuvant nivolumab, alone or with ipilimumab, at or shortly before surgery. The CDR3 region is CASSVAFDGLNEKLFF. For the CDR3, the DNA is TGTGCCAGCAGCGTAGCTTTCGACGGATTAAATGAAAAACTGTTTTTT.